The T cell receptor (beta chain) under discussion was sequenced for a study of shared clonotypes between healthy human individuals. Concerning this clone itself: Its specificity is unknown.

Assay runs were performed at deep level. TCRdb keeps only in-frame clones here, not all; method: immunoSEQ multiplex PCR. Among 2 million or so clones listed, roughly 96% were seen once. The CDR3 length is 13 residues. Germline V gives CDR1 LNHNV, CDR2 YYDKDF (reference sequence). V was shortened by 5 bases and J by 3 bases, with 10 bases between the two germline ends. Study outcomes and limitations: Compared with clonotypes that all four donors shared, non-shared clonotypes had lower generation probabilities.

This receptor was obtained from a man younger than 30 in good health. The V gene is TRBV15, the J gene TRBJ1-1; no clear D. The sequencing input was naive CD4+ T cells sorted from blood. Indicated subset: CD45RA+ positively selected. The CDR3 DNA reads TGTGCCACCAGCCGCCGAAGGGACACTGAAGCTTTCTTT. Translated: CATSRRRDTEAFF.